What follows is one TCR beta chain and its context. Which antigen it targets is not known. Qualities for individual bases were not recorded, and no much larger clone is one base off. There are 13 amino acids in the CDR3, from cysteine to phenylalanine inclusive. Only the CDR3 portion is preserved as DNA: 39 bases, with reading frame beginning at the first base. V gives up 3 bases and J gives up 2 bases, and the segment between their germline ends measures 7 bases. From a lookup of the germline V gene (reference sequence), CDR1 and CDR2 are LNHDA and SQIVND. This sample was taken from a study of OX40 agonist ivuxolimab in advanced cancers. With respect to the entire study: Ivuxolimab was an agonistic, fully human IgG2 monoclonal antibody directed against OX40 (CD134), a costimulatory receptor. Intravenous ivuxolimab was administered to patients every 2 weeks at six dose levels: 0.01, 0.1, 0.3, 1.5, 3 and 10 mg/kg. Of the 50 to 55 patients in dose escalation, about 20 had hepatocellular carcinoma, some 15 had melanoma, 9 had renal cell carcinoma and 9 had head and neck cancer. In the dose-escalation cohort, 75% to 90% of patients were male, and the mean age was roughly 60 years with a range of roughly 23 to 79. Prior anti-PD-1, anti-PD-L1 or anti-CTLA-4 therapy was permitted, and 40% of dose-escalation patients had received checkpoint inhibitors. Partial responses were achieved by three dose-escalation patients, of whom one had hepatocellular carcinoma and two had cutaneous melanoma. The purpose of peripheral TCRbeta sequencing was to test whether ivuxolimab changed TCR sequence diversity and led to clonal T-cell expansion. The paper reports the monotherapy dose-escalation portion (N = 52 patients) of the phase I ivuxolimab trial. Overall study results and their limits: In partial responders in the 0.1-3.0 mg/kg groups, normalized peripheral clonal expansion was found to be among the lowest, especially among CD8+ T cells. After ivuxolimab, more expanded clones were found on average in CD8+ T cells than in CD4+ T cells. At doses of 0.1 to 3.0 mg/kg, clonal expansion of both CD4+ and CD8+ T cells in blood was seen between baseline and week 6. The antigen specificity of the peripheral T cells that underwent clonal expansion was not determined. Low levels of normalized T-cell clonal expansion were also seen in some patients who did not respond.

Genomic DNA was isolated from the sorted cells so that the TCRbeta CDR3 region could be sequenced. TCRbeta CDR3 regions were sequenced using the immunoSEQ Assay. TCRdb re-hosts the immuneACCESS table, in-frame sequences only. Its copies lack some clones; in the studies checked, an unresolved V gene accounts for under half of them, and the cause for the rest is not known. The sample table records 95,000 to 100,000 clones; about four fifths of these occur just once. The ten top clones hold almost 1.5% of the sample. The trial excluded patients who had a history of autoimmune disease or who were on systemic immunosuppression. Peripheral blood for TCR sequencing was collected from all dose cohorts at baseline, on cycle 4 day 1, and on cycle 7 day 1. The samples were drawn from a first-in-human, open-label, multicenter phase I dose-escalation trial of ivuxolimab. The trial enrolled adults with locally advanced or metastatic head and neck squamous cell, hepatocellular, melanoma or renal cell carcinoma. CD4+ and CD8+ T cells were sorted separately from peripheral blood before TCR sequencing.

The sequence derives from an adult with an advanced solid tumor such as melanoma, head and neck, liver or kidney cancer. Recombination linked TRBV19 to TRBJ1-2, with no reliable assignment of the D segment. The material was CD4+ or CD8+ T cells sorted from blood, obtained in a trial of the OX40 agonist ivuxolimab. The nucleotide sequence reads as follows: TGTGCCAGTAGTATGGTCCGCAACTATGGCTACACCTTC. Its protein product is CASSMVRNYGYTF.